Following are 28 T cell receptor beta chains from one sample sequenced in a study of control samples from healthy donors and cancer patients. This table comes from immunoSEQ multiplex PCR, and its TCRdb copy is limited to in-frame clones, with some not included. The sample holds about 160,000 clones; nearly 96% are singletons and the top ten take 1%. Source material: blood. All receptors derive from a woman between 25 and 40 years old in good health.

This clone appeared a single time. The chain joins TRBV9 to TRBJ2-5; no clear D gene. Between the trimmed V and J ends, which lost 4 bases and 4 bases, there was a span of 14 bases. Germline lookup yields CDR1 SGDLS and CDR2 YYNGEE. The CDR3 is 14 residues long. The CDR3 loop reads CASSPRTQRETQYF. The CDR3 region has the DNA TGTGCCAGCAGCCCCCGGACCCAGAGAGAGACCCAGTACTTC. The variable domain in full, with the rest retrieved from reference TRBV9 and TRBJ2-5, is DSGVTQTPKHLITATGQRVTLRCSPRSGDLSVYWYQQSLDQGLQFLIQYYNGEERAKGNILERFSAQQFPDLHSELNLSSLELGDSALYFCASSPRTQRETQYFGPGTRLLVL.

The chain couples TRBV7-7 to TRBJ1-1; 8 bases align to TRBD1. CDR1 and CDR2 (germline): SSHAT, FNYEAQ (reference sequence). The CDR3 is made up of 12 amino acids. The CDR3 protein is CASGQGNTEAFF. The CDR3 bases are TGTGCTAGCGGACAGGGGAACACTGAAGCTTTCTTT. The full variable domain, in which reference TRBV7-7 and TRBJ1-1 provide the parts outside the CDR3, is GAGVSQSPRYKVTKRGQDVTLRCDPISSHATLYWYQQALGQGPEFLTYFNYEAQPDKSGLPSDRFSAERPEGSISTLTIQRTEQRDSAMYRCASGQGNTEAFFGQGTRLTVV.

This chain uses TRBV7-8 with TRBJ1-2; no clear D. The germline CDR1 and CDR2 sequences are SGHVS and FQNEAQ. V lost 1 base, J lost 0 bases, and 9 bases lay in between. This CDR3 has 15 residues. The CDR3 loop is CASSLGRRTNYGYTF. CDR3 DNA sequence: TGTGCCAGCAGCTTAGGTCGCCGCACTAACTATGGCTACACCTTC.

The rearrangement joins TRBV15 to TRBJ1-5; no firm D call. The CDR3 has 16 amino acids. V was trimmed by 1 base and J by 0 bases, leaving 10 bases between them. CDR1 LNHNV and CDR2 YYDKDF come from the germline V gene (reference sequence). The CDR3 spells CATSRGTQDSNQPQHF. The DNA for the CDR3 is TGTGCCACCAGCAGAGGTACCCAGGATAGCAATCAGCCCCAGCATTTT.

This clone was recorded once. This chain joins TRBV7-2 and TRBJ1-2; D remains unclear. Germline CDR1 reads SGHTA; CDR2 reads FQGNSA. The CDR3 runs 13 residues. The V gene lost 5 bases and the J gene lost 4 bases, with 11 bases spanning the gap. In DNA, the CDR3 is TGTGCCAGCAGCCCCCCATTGGGCTATGGCTACACCTTC. Amino acids: CASSPPLGYGYTF.

This clone was counted a few times. The CDR3 sequence is CASSPQQGPNNEQFF. The CDR3 nucleotides read TGTGCCAGCTCACCACAGCAGGGGCCCAACAATGAGCAGTTCTTC. This rearrangement joins TRBV18 to TRBJ2-1; tentatively, D is TRBD1 (6 bases). From germline, CDR1 is KGHSH and CDR2 LQKENI. Trimming took 1 base from V and 5 from J, leaving 12 bases between them. This CDR3 has 15 residues.

This chain connects TRBV7-9 to TRBJ1-4, with unresolved D. The CDR3 has 13 residues. The germline V and J ends were trimmed by 4 bases and 7 bases, with 10 bases remaining between them. Germline-derived CDR1 and CDR2 are SEHNR and FQNEAQ (reference sequence). The CDR3 nucleotides read TGTGCCAGCAGCTCGACGTTATCTGAAAAACTGTTTTTT. It translates to CASSSTLSEKLFF.

The chain carries TRBV12-5 and TRBJ2-1; 7 bases align to TRBD2. The CDR3 length is 17 residues. CDR1 and CDR2 (germline): LGHNT, FRNRAP. The junction had 14 bases not matched to a gene; V was cut back by 3 bases and J by 6 bases. This CDR3 is CASGFALDLAVSNEQFF. Written as DNA, the CDR3 is TGTGCTAGTGGTTTCGCCCTCGACCTAGCGGTCAGCAATGAGCAGTTCTTC.

The V call is TRBV2, the J call TRBJ2-4; D is perhaps TRBD1 (6 bases). With 6 bases removed from V and 0 bases from J, the gap between germline ends came to 15 bases. The germline V gene encodes CDR1 SNHLY and CDR2 FYNNEI. The CDR3 extends over 16 amino acids. CDR3 sequence: CASRSDRTLAKNIQYF. CDR3 nucleotides: TGTGCCAGCAGAAGTGACAGGACGCTAGCCAAAAACATTCAGTACTTC.

The V call is TRBV28, the J call TRBJ1-5, with D uncertain. The germline V and J ends were trimmed by 3 bases and 6 bases, with 6 bases remaining between them. Germline CDR1 reads MDHEN; CDR2 reads SYDVKM. The CDR3 extends over 12 amino acids. The CDR3 reads CASSFLIQPQHF. CDR3 nucleotides: TGTGCCAGCAGTTTCCTTATTCAGCCCCAGCATTTT. The variable domain in full, with the rest retrieved from reference TRBV28 and TRBJ1-5, is DVKVTQSSRYLVKRTGEKVFLECVQDMDHENMFWYRQDPGLGLRLIYFSYDVKMKEKGDIPEGYSVSREKKERFSLILESASTNQTSMYLCASSFLIQPQHFGDGTRLSIL.

This clone was found a few times. The chain recombines TRBV30 with TRBJ1-2, with a tentative D call TRBD1 (5 bases). The CDR3 sequence is 13 residues long. V was shortened by 3 bases and J by 0 bases, with 8 bases between the two germline ends. CDR1 is GTSNPN, CDR2 SVGIG, per germline (reference sequence). The CDR3 region has the DNA TGTGCCTGGAGCCGCAGGGCTAACTATGGCTACACCTTC. It encodes CAWSRRANYGYTF. Complete variable domain (other parts from reference TRBV30 and TRBJ1-2): SQTIHQWPATLVQPVGSPLSLECTVEGTSNPNLYWYRQAAGRGLQLLFYSVGIGQISSEVPQNLSASRPQDRQFILSSKKLLLSDSGFYLCAWSRRANYGYTFGSGTRLTVV.

J is TRBJ1-1 and V is TRBV13; D gene uncertain. Trimming pared 3 bases from V and 1 base from J, leaving 9 bases between. The CDR3 runs 14 residues. Germline V gene lookup returns CDR1 PRHDT and CDR2 FYEKMQ (reference sequence). DNA for the CDR3: TGTGCCAGCAGCTTTTTCACATCGAACACTGAAGCTTTCTTT. Translation gives CASSFFTSNTEAFF.

The rearrangement joins TRBV14 to TRBJ2-3, with 8 bases identical to TRBD2. Germline V gene lookup returns CDR1 SGHDN and CDR2 FVKESK. V dropped 4 bases and J dropped 3; count of bases not matched to a gene: 6. The CDR3 consists of 15 residues. The CDR3 spells CASSRRGGPTDTQYF. CDR3 nucleotides: TGTGCCAGCAGCCGACGCGGGGGGCCGACAGATACGCAGTATTTT.

J is TRBJ1-3 and V is TRBV5-6; D remains unclear. Trimming removed 3 bases from V and 0 bases from J, with 13 bases in between. The CDR3 runs to 16 residues. Germline lookup yields CDR1 SGHDT and CDR2 YYEEEE. The CDR3 bases are TGTGCCAGCAGCTCCGTTGTGGTCACCTCTGGAAACACCATATATTTT. Translating it yields CASSSVVVTSGNTIYF.

The rearrangement joins TRBV28 to TRBJ2-2, with D perhaps TRBD1 (5 bases). Germline V lookup: CDR1 MDHEN, CDR2 SYDVKM. The CDR3 sequence is 15 residues long. Trimming took 3 bases from V and 5 from J, leaving 13 bases between them. CDR3 in DNA: TGTGCCAGCAGTTTGGAACAGGTGGTTACCGGGGAGCTGTTTTTT. Protein product: CASSLEQVVTGELFF.

The chain has TRBV9 and TRBJ1-2; a possible D gene is TRBD1 (5 bases). The germline V gene encodes CDR1 SGDLS and CDR2 YYNGEE. The CDR3 consists of 14 residues. Trimming stripped 4 bases from V and 4 bases from J, with 14 bases between. This chain's CDR3 is CASSSRLGTYGYTF. In DNA form, the CDR3 reads TGTGCCAGCAGCTCACGGTTGGGGACCTATGGCTACACCTTC.

The V and J genes are TRBV7-9 and TRBJ1-2; no definite D call. The V end was cut by 4 bases, the J end by 2 bases, with 11 bases between. This CDR3 has 14 residues. Germline assignment: CDR1 SEHNR and CDR2 FQNEAQ (reference sequence). The DNA of the CDR3 is TGTGCCAGCAGCTCCCGGGCAGACAACTATGGCTACACCTTC. It codes for CASSSRADNYGYTF.

The rearrangement uses TRBV27 and TRBJ1-3, with no clear D. V gave up 3 bases and J gave up 4 bases, with 1 base separating them. The CDR3 extends over 11 amino acids. CDR1 is MNHEY, CDR2 SMNVEV, per germline (reference sequence). The CDR3 DNA is TGTGCCAGCAGTTTCGGAAACACCATATATTTT. This sequence encodes CASSFGNTIYF.

The chain recombines TRBV7-9 with TRBJ2-1; 8 positions agree with TRBD2. This CDR3 has 16 amino acids. V lost 1 base and J lost 2; bases outside the gene matches: 4. The V gene's germline CDR1 is SEHNR and CDR2 FQNEAQ (reference sequence). The CDR3 reads CASSLVTGGPYNEQFF. The CDR3 DNA follows: TGTGCCAGCAGCTTAGTAACGGGGGGGCCCTACAATGAGCAGTTCTTC.

V usage is TRBV7-2 and J usage is TRBJ1-1; the D is unclear. The germline V gene has CDR1 SGHTA and CDR2 FQGNSA. The CDR3 consists of 14 residues. V lost 1 base, J lost 1 base, and 7 bases lay in between. DNA for the CDR3: TGTGCCAGCAGCTTAGAACAGAAGAACACTGAAGCTTTCTTT. This codes for CASSLEQKNTEAFF.

The chain recombines TRBV2 with TRBJ2-3; weak D call: TRBD2 (7 bases). There are 13 residues in the CDR3. V was clipped by 8 bases and J by 2 bases, with 11 bases between them. Looked up from germline, CDR1 is SNHLY and CDR2 is FYNNEI. The DNA of the CDR3 is TGTGCCAGCGAGCGGGACATCACAGATACGCAGTATTTT. It codes for CASERDITDTQYF.

The chain uses TRBV11-2 and TRBJ1-2; 7 positions agree with TRBD1. This CDR3 spans 16 amino acids. CDR1 and CDR2 (germline): SGHAT, FQNNGV. J lost 0 bases, V lost 5 bases, and 9 bases had no gene match. CDR3 region: CASSPMGQPANYGYTF. The CDR3 coding sequence is TGTGCCAGCAGCCCTATGGGACAGCCCGCTAACTATGGCTACACCTTC.

The chain employs TRBV7-9 and TRBJ1-1; 8 nucleotides match TRBD1. This CDR3 has 14 residues. Germline loops: CDR1 SEHNR, CDR2 FQNEAQ (reference sequence). J gave up 3 bases and V 3 bases, and 3 bases lay outside the gene matches. The CDR3 sequence is CASSFNRGDTEAFF. As DNA, the CDR3 is TGTGCCAGCAGCTTTAACAGGGGGGACACTGAAGCTTTCTTT. Combining the CDR3 with reference TRBV7-9 and TRBJ1-1 gives the whole variable domain DTGVSQNPRHKITKRGQNVTFRCDPISEHNRLYWYRQTLGQGPEFLTYFQNEAQLEKSRLLSDRFSAERPKGSFSTLEIQRTEQGDSAMYLCASSFNRGDTEAFFGQGTRLTVV.

The gene calls are TRBV5-1 and TRBJ2-1, with 10 bases matching TRBD2. CDR3 length: 18 residues. V shed 5 bases and J 6 bases; nucleotides not matched to a gene: 17. CDR1 is SGHRS, CDR2 YFSETQ, per germline. The CDR3 protein is CASRLSPGAGGVSNEQFF. CDR3 nucleotide sequence: TGCGCCAGCAGACTCTCCCCTGGAGCGGGAGGGGTCTCCAATGAGCAGTTCTTC. Full variable domain (outside the CDR3, taken from reference TRBV5-1 and TRBJ2-1): KAGVTQTPRYLIKTRGQQVTLSCSPISGHRSVSWYQQTPGQGLQFLFEYFSETQRNKGNFPGRFSGRQFSNSRSEMNVSTLELGDSALYLCASRLSPGAGGVSNEQFFGPGTRLTVL.

The J gene is TRBJ2-1, the V gene TRBV14, with 8 positions matching TRBD2. CDR1 SGHDN and CDR2 FVKESK come from the germline V gene. J lost 4 bases, V lost 4 bases, and 3 bases had no gene match. The CDR3 spans 14 residues. The DNA for the CDR3 is TGTGCCAGCAGCCGACTAGCGCATTACAATGAGCAGTTCTTC. It specifies CASSRLAHYNEQFF. The full variable domain, completed using reference TRBV14 and TRBJ2-1, is EAGVTQFPSHSVIEKGQTVTLRCDPISGHDNLYWYRRVMGKEIKFLLHFVKESKQDESGMPNNRFLAERTGGTYSTLKVQPAELEDSGVYFCASSRLAHYNEQFFGPGTRLTVL.

V usage is TRBV2 and J usage is TRBJ1-6; 8 bases fit TRBD1. CDR3 length: 13 amino acids. Trimming cost V 8 bases and J 7 bases; bases outside gene matches: 4. Germline loops: CDR1 SNHLY, CDR2 FYNNEI. In nucleotides, the CDR3 is TGTGCCAGCTTCGGACAGGGAAATTCACCCCTCCACTTT. Encoded protein: CASFGQGNSPLHF.

The sample holds one count of this clone. The chain combines TRBV7-9 with TRBJ2-2; D might be TRBD1 (6 bases). Germline V gene lookup returns CDR1 SEHNR and CDR2 FQNEAQ (reference sequence). The CDR3 extends over 16 amino acids. V was pared by 5 bases and J by 4 bases, with 17 bases between. CDR3 sequence reads: CASSQGGRGATGELFF. Here the CDR3 DNA reads TGTGCCAGCAGCCAAGGTGGCAGGGGAGCCACCGGGGAGCTGTTTTTT.

The chain uses TRBV5-1 and TRBJ1-4; the D is unclear. V lost 0 bases, J lost 0 bases, and 6 bases lay in between. The CDR3 length is 15 residues. The V gene's germline CDR1 is SGHRS and CDR2 YFSETQ. The CDR3 protein is CASSLGWSTNEKLFF. CDR3 bases: TGCGCCAGCAGCTTGGGGTGGTCAACTAATGAAAAACTGTTTTTT.